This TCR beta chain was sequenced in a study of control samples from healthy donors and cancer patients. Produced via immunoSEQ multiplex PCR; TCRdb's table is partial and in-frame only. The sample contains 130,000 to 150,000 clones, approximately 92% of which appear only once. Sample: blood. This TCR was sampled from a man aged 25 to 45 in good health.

CDR3 bases: TGTGCCAGCAGTGAACAACGGACGCGGACTGAAGCTTTCTTT. Translated, it gives CASSEQRTRTEAFF. The chain combines TRBV6-1 with TRBJ1-1; D uncertain. The CDR3 is 14 residues long. Trimming cost V 2 bases and J 5 bases, with 12 bases left between them. CDR1 MNHNS and CDR2 SASEGT come from the germline V gene.